This entry concerns a single T cell receptor (beta chain). Libraries were prepared by immunoSEQ multiplex PCR; TCRdb keeps only in-frame clonotypes and omits some of them. The repertoire holds some 98,000 clones, with approximately 80% as singletons. The CDR3 length is 16 residues. J was trimmed by 0 bases and V by 6 bases; bases with no gene match: 4. Per the germline V gene, CDR1 is SGHDT and CDR2 is YYEEEE. These data belong to a study of blood T cell repertoires in COVID-19. Study in general: In each case, the material was cDNA or gDNA derived from T cells, B-cell-depleted T cells, or PBMCs.

The sequence came from a man between 70 and 80 years old with active or convalescent COVID-19. The sequencing input was peripheral blood. The chain is built from TRBV5-6 and TRBJ2-6, with TRBD1 identical over 9 bases. The chain's CDR3 is CASMRTGASGANVLTF. In DNA, the CDR3 is TGTGCCAGCATGCGGACAGGGGCCTCTGGGGCCAACGTCCTGACTTTC.